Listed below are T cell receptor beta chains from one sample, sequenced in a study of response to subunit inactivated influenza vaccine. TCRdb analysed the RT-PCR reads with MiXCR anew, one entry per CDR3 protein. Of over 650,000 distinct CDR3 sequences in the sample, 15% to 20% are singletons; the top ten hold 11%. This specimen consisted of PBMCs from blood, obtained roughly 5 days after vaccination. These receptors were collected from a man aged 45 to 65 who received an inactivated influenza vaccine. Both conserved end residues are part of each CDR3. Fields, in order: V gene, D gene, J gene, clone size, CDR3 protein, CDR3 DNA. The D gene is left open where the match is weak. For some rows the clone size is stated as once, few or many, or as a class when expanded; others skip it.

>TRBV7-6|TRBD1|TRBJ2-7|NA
CASSLVAQGAYEQYF
TGTGCCAGCAGCTTAGTGGCACAGGGGGCATACGAGCAGTACTTC
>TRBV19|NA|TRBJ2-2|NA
CASSISLGASGELFF
TGTGCCAGTAGTATTTCTTTGGGAGCATCCGGGGAGCTGTTTTTT
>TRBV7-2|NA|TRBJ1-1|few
CASSKLQRTEAFF
TGTGCCAGCAGCAAACTCCAAAGGACTGAAGCTTTCTTT
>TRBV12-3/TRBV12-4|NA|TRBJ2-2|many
CASRVAGELFF
TGTGCCAGCAGGGTGGCCGGGGAGCTGTTTTTT
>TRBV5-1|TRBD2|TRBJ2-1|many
CASQLSGSSYNEQFF
TGCGCCAGCCAACTGAGCGGGAGTTCCTACAATGAGCAGTTCTTC
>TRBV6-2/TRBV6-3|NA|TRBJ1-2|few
CASSYYEISGTKHNYGYTF
TGTGCCAGCAGCTACTACGAGATATCCGGGACGAAACATAACTATGGCTACACCTTC
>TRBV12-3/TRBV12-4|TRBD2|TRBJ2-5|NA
CASSLEWLAGGRETQYF
TGTGCCAGCAGTTTAGAGTGGCTAGCGGGAGGCAGGGAGACCCAGTACTTC
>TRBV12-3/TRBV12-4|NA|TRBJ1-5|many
CASSLADNQPQHF
TGTGCCAGCAGTTTAGCCGACAATCAGCCCCAGCATTTT
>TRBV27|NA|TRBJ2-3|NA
CASSLRGTPTDTQYF
TGTGCCAGCAGTTTAAGGGGGACCCCAACAGATACGCAGTATTTT
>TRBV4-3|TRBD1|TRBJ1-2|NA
CASSQERGTGGAHYGYTF
TGCGCCAGCAGCCAAGAGAGGGGGACAGGGGGCGCCCACTATGGCTACACCTTC
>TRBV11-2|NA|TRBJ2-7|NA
CASSSLGQKSYEQYF
TGTGCCAGCAGCTCCCTGGGCCAAAAATCCTACGAGCAGTACTTC
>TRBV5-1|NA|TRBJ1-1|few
CASNPSGMNTEAFF
TGCGCCAGCAACCCCAGCGGGATGAACACTGAAGCTTTCTTT
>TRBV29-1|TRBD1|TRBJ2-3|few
CSASGQGRNTQYF
TGCAGCGCCTCGGGACAGGGGAGGAATACGCAGTATTTT
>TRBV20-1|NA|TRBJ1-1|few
CSAFTTVNTEAFF
TGCAGTGCTTTTACGACAGTGAACACTGAAGCTTTCTTT
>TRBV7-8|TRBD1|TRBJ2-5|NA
CASSLAGQGKVETQYF
TGTGCCAGCAGCTTAGCGGGACAGGGGAAGGTAGAGACCCAGTACTTC
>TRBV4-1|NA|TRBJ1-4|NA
CASSQEPRWNEKLFF
TGCGCCAGCAGCCAAGAGCCCAGGTGGAATGAAAAACTGTTTTTT
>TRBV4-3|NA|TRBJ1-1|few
CASSRGLKDTEAFF
TGCGCCAGCAGCCGGGGGCTCAAGGACACTGAAGCTTTCTTT
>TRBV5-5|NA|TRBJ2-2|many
CASSLAQTGELFF
TGTGCCAGCAGCTTGGCCCAAACCGGGGAGCTGTTTTTT
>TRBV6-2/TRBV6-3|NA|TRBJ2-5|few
CASGPGWETQYF
TGTGCCAGCGGACCGGGTTGGGAGACCCAGTACTTC
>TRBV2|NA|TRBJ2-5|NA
CASSVWREETQYF
TGTGCCAGCAGTGTGTGGAGAGAAGAGACCCAGTACTTC
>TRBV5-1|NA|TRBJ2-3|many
CASSAIGSDTQYF
TGCGCCAGCAGCGCAATCGGGTCCGATACGCAGTATTTT
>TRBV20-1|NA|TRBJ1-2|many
CSARDGAIAPRTTLNGYTF
TGCAGTGCTAGAGATGGCGCCATAGCCCCCCGAACCACCCTGAATGGCTACACCTTC
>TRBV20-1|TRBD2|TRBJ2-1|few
CSASRDSGGDEQFF
TGCAGTGCAAGCCGGGACTCCGGGGGGGATGAGCAGTTCTTC
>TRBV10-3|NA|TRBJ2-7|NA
CAISADRSYEQYF
TGTGCCATCAGTGCAGACAGGTCCTACGAGCAGTACTTC
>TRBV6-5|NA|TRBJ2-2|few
CASSYWLQVNTGELFF
TGTGCCAGCAGTTACTGGCTCCAGGTGAACACCGGGGAGCTGTTTTTT
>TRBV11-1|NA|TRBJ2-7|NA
CASSFIDEQYF
TGTGCCAGCAGCTTTATAGACGAGCAGTACTTC
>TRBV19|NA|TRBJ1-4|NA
CASSSRRGRENEKLFF
TGTGCCAGTAGTAGCCGCCGGGGCAGGGAGAATGAAAAACTGTTTTTT
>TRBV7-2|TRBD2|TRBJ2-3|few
CASSLATSGGTDTQYF
TGTGCCAGCAGCTTAGCCACTAGCGGGGGGACAGATACGCAGTATTTT
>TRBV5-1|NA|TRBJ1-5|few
CASSPRGESNQPQHF
TGCGCCAGCAGCCCCCGGGGAGAGAGCAATCAGCCCCAGCATTTT
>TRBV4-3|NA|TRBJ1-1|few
CASSQGTALNTEAFF
TGCGCCAGCAGCCAAGGGACAGCCCTTAACACTGAAGCTTTCTTT
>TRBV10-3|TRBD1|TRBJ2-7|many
CAIRPGQGTYEQYF
TGTGCCATCAGGCCGGGACAGGGTACCTACGAGCAGTACTTC
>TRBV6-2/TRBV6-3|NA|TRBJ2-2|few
CASSYFRDTGELFF
TGTGCCAGCAGTTACTTCCGTGACACCGGGGAGCTGTTTTTT